This TCR beta chain appears in the sequencing data of a study of blood T cell repertoires in COVID-19. Across the study: Spain, Italy and the United States supplied samples that represented acute and convalescent COVID-19. PBMCs, B-cell-depleted T cells, or T cells were the source of the cDNA or gDNA that made up the material.

As handled by the study authors: Estimated nucleated cell counts came from reference gene primer amplification. Produced via immunoSEQ multiplex PCR; TCRdb's table is partial and in-frame only. V and J calls and clone size follow that table, whereas D and trimming were derived from the DNA. This table holds 250,000 to 300,000 clones, approximately 92% found once. Germline V gene lookup returns CDR1 SGHNT and CDR2 YYREEE (reference sequence). This CDR3 contains 14 residues. The V gene end was trimmed by 5 bases and the J gene end by 13 bases; junction bases not matched to a gene: 13. The specimen sequenced was peripheral blood. This TCR derives from a woman between 35 and 50 years old who had recovered from COVID-19. This chain links TRBV5-4 with TRBJ2-1; 9 bases agree with TRBD1. The DNA of the CDR3 is TGTGCCAGCAGTGAGGATCCGGGACAGGGTGAACAGTTCTTC. This translates into CASSEDPGQGEQFF.